The rows below give T cell receptor beta chains drawn from one sample of a study of shared clonotypes between healthy human individuals. The data were produced by immunoSEQ multiplex PCR, yet TCRdb's version contains in-frame clones alone and is incomplete. The top ten clones hold approximately 1.1% of a sample with some 1,400,000 clones, about 96% of them seen once. Sequenced input: naive CD4+ T cells sorted from blood. The receptors originated from a man aged 30 to 39 in good health. CDR3s include the opening cysteine and the closing phenylalanine or tryptophan. The order of the fields is V gene, J gene, clone size, D gene, CDR3 protein, CDR3 DNA. A D gene is named only where the DNA matches it firmly. Not all rows give a size; the values are once, few, many and, for expanded clones, a class.

>TRBV28|TRBJ1-2|NA|NA
CASSSGRALGYTF
TGTGCCAGCAGCTCGGGACGGGCCCTTGGCTACACCTTC
>TRBV15|TRBJ2-1|NA|NA
CATSRGTNRYYNEQFF
TGTGCCACCAGCAGAGGGACCAATAGGTACTACAATGAGCAGTTCTTC
>TRBV10-3|TRBJ2-7|NA|TRBD1
CAISEPGTGGTLSSSGIKRGEQYF
TGTGCCATCAGTGAGCCAGGGACAGGGGGTACCTTAAGTTCTAGCGGGATAAAGCGCGGCGAGCAGTACTTC
>TRBV9|TRBJ2-3|once|NA
CASSVSIADGLEDTQYF
TGTGCCAGCAGCGTATCAATAGCGGATGGGCTTGAGGATACGCAGTATTTT
>TRBV9|TRBJ2-5|NA|TRBD2
CASSVGTSGSETQYF
TGTGCCAGCAGCGTTGGGACTAGCGGGAGTGAGACCCAGTACTTC
>TRBV27|TRBJ1-4|NA|NA
CASRGGGEVSTNEKLFF
TGTGCCAGCAGGGGCGGGGGCGAGGTGTCTACTAATGAAAAACTGTTTTTT
>TRBV10-3|TRBJ1-1|NA|NA
CAISPRDTEAFF
TGTGCCATCAGCCCGCGCGACACTGAAGCTTTCTTT
>TRBV27|TRBJ1-1|NA|NA
CASSLLAGLGAFF
TGTGCCAGCAGTTTACTGGCCGGGCTGGGAGCTTTCTTT
>TRBV29-1|TRBJ2-7|once|NA
CSVRPGLGTYEQYF
TGCAGCGTTCGGCCGGGTCTAGGAACCTACGAGCAGTACTTC
>TRBV7-8|TRBJ2-3|NA|NA
CASSLGGIEDTQYF
TGTGCCAGCAGCTTAGGGGGGATAGAGGATACGCAGTATTTT
>TRBV11-2|TRBJ2-1|NA|TRBD1
CASSPGQGPYNEQFF
TGTGCCAGCAGCCCCGGACAGGGTCCCTACAATGAGCAGTTCTTC
>TRBV11-2|TRBJ2-5|NA|NA
CASTENRGGLETQYF
TGTGCCAGCACCGAAAACCGGGGAGGCTTGGAGACCCAGTACTTC
>TRBV27|TRBJ1-1|NA|TRBD1
CASSPFQDRGRVGTEAFF
TGTGCCAGCAGTCCTTTCCAGGACAGGGGGCGAGTTGGCACTGAAGCTTTCTTT
>TRBV10-3|TRBJ2-3|once|NA
CAISGGDPQYF
TGTGCCATCAGTGGCGGGGATCCGCAGTATTTT
>TRBV7-9|TRBJ1-1|once|TRBD1
CASIPVWTGGNTEAFF
TGTGCCAGCATCCCCGTTTGGACAGGCGGGAACACTGAAGCTTTCTTT
>TRBV19|TRBJ1-5|NA|TRBD1
CASLDRASNQPQHF
TGTGCCAGTTTGGACAGGGCCAGCAATCAGCCCCAGCATTTT
>TRBV5-8|TRBJ2-7|NA|NA
CASGTALRTPYEQYF
TGTGCCAGCGGAACAGCCCTGAGAACTCCCTACGAGCAGTACTTC
>TRBV7-9|TRBJ1-4|NA|NA
CASSLANEKLFF
TGTGCCAGCAGCTTAGCGAATGAAAAACTGTTTTTT
>TRBV5-6|TRBJ2-6|NA|NA
CASSASGANVLTF
TGTGCCAGCAGCGCCTCTGGGGCCAACGTCCTGACTTTC
>TRBV7-3|TRBJ2-7|NA|NA
CASSRIENSYEQYF
TGCGCCAGCAGCCGCATAGAGAACAGCTACGAGCAGTACTTC
>TRBV5-3|TRBJ2-7|NA|TRBD1
CARSFGQGAGEQYF
TGTGCCAGAAGCTTCGGACAGGGGGCGGGTGAGCAGTACTTC
>TRBV6-1|TRBJ2-1|NA|TRBD2
CASSAPGTSGYNEQFF
TGTGCCAGCAGTGCCCCCGGGACTAGCGGCTACAATGAGCAGTTCTTC
>TRBV18|TRBJ2-7|NA|NA
CASSPPDGTLYEQYF
TGTGCCAGCTCACCACCCGACGGGACACTTTACGAGCAGTACTTC
>TRBV5-1|TRBJ2-3|NA|NA
CASSLDTPEGDTQYF
TGCGCCAGCAGCCTGGACACCCCCGAGGGAGATACGCAGTATTTT
>TRBV5-6|TRBJ2-7|NA|NA
CASSRGWIDPSGYEQYF
TGTGCCAGCAGCCGAGGGTGGATTGACCCCAGCGGGTACGAGCAGTACTTC
>TRBV5-6|TRBJ2-2|NA|NA
CASSKTYTGELFF
TGTGCCAGCAGCAAGACCTACACCGGGGAGCTGTTTTTT
>TRBV28|TRBJ2-3|many|NA
CASRGERRTDTQYF
TGTGCCAGCAGGGGGGAACGTCGCACAGATACGCAGTATTTT
>TRBV4-1|TRBJ1-2|NA|TRBD1
CASSQNTGGIGYGYTF
TGCGCCAGCAGCCAAAATACAGGGGGCATCGGCTATGGCTACACCTTC
>TRBV2|TRBJ2-3|NA|NA
CASGIGNTDTQYF
TGTGCCAGCGGAATCGGAAACACAGATACGCAGTATTTT
>TRBV2|TRBJ2-7|NA|NA
CASSSDRYEQYF
TGTGCCAGCAGTTCAGACAGGTACGAGCAGTACTTC
>TRBV29-1|TRBJ2-1|once|TRBD2
CSVGGRARNEQFF
TGCAGCGTTGGCGGGAGGGCGAGGAATGAGCAGTTCTTC
>TRBV5-8|TRBJ2-1|NA|NA
CASSREASSYNEQFF
TGTGCCAGCAGCAGGGAGGCTAGCTCCTACAATGAGCAGTTCTTC
>TRBV14|TRBJ2-1|NA|NA
CASSQDLKASVNEQFF
TGTGCCAGCAGCCAAGATCTTAAGGCTAGCGTTAACGAGCAGTTCTTC
>TRBV7-9|TRBJ2-1|NA|NA
CASSLGGAFNEQFF
TGTGCCAGCAGCTTAGGGGGCGCCTTCAATGAGCAGTTCTTC
>TRBV19|TRBJ1-1|NA|NA
CATAVGAPLENTEAFF
TGTGCCACCGCTGTAGGGGCGCCCCTTGAGAACACTGAAGCTTTCTTT
>TRBV7-2|TRBJ1-5|once|TRBD1
CASSPGTVSNQPQHF
TGTGCCAGCAGCCCGGGGACAGTTAGCAATCAGCCCCAGCATTTT
>TRBV5-1|TRBJ2-6|NA|NA
CASSFTTRVSGANVLTF
TGCGCCAGCAGCTTTACGACTAGGGTTTCTGGGGCCAACGTCCTGACTTTC
>TRBV11-3|TRBJ2-1|NA|TRBD2
CASSSPPTSGRPGLQNEQFF
TGTGCCAGCAGCTCCCCTCCGACTAGCGGGAGGCCAGGTCTCCAAAATGAGCAGTTCTTC
>TRBV23-1|TRBJ2-7|NA|NA
CASSQKGTCRTYEQYF
TGCGCCAGCAGTCAGAAAGGGACTTGCCGCACCTACGAGCAGTACTTC
>TRBV18|TRBJ2-1|NA|NA
CASSLLADNEQFF
TGTGCCAGCTCACTACTAGCAGACAATGAGCAGTTCTTC
>TRBV10-1|TRBJ2-3|NA|NA
CASSESTPAAPGTDTQYF
TGCGCCAGCAGTGAGTCGACTCCCGCAGCCCCTGGCACAGATACGCAGTATTTT
>TRBV6-4|TRBJ2-7|NA|NA
CASSDTPRGRDEQYF
TGTGCCAGCAGTGACACTCCCAGGGGCCGGGACGAGCAGTACTTC
>TRBV5-1|TRBJ1-2|NA|TRBD1
CASSLATGFSYTF
TGCGCCAGCAGCCTCGCGACAGGGTTTAGCTACACCTTC
>TRBV18|TRBJ2-6|NA|TRBD1
CASSLYRQGADSGANVLTF
TGTGCCAGCTCACTATACCGACAGGGGGCAGACTCTGGGGCCAACGTCCTGACTTTC
>TRBV7-9|TRBJ2-7|NA|NA
CASSPGSAYEQYF
TGTGCCAGCAGTCCCGGGAGTGCCTACGAGCAGTACTTC
>TRBV9|TRBJ2-1|NA|NA
CASSVVQGFGYNEQFF
TGTGCCAGCAGCGTAGTCCAGGGGTTCGGCTACAATGAGCAGTTCTTC
>TRBV2|TRBJ2-1|once|NA
CASRDTSSYNEQFF
TGTGCCAGCCGGGACACGAGCTCCTACAATGAGCAGTTCTTC
>TRBV28|TRBJ1-1|NA|NA
CASSSYKNTEAFF
TGTGCCAGCAGTTCTTATAAGAACACTGAAGCTTTCTTT
>TRBV11-2|TRBJ2-1|NA|TRBD1
CASTKGASGGSYNEQFF
TGTGCCAGCACCAAGGGGGCGAGCGGAGGCTCCTACAATGAGCAGTTCTTC
>TRBV5-1|TRBJ2-7|once|TRBD2
CASRTAREGVEQYF
TGCGCCAGCAGGACCGCGCGGGAGGGAGTCGAGCAGTACTTC
>TRBV7-9|TRBJ1-2|NA|TRBD1
CASSPGTANYGYTF
TGTGCCAGCAGCCCGGGGACAGCTAACTATGGCTACACCTTC
>TRBV5-1|TRBJ1-2|NA|NA
CASRPDSNYGYTF
TGCGCCAGCAGGCCGGACAGTAACTATGGCTACACCTTC
>TRBV5-1|TRBJ2-1|NA|TRBD2
CASSLENLAGIVDEQFF
TGCGCCAGCAGCTTGGAAAACCTAGCGGGAATAGTTGATGAGCAGTTCTTC
>TRBV5-1|TRBJ2-7|NA|TRBD2
CASSSTTGLVSYEQYF
TGCGCCAGCAGCTCAACCACGGGACTAGTCTCCTACGAGCAGTACTTC